What follows are 32 T cell receptor beta chains derived from one specimen sequenced in a study of response to subunit inactivated influenza vaccine. Via MiXCR, TCRdb re-called the RT-PCR reads, giving one row per CDR3 protein. The table shows about 500,000 distinct CDR3 sequences, with about an eighth occurring only once. The sample consisted of PBMCs from blood, taken roughly 47 days after vaccination. Receptors were obtained from a man in his forties or fifties who received an inactivated influenza vaccine.

The chain combines TRBV12-3 or TRBV12-4 with TRBJ2-7; 7 bases agree with TRBD1. J was trimmed by 4 bases and V by 8 bases; bases with no gene match: 8. The CDR3 is 13 amino acids. The CDR3 region has the DNA TGTGCCAGCGGCACGACAGGGCCGTACGAGCAGTACTTC. Its protein is CASGTTGPYEQYF.

The chain has TRBV12-3 or TRBV12-4 and TRBJ2-5; 11 nucleotides align to TRBD1. V dropped 6 bases and J dropped 1; count of bases not matched to a gene: 7. This CDR3 comprises 16 residues. In DNA form, the CDR3 reads TGTGCCAGCAGAGCAGGACAGGGGGCTTCCCAAGAGACCCAGTACTTC. Translation gives CASRAGQGASQETQYF.

V usage is TRBV4-2 and J usage is TRBJ2-3; 10 bases align to TRBD2. CDR1 and CDR2 from the germline V gene are LGHNA and YNFKEQ. CDR3 size: 16 residues. Trimming at V came to 5 bases and at J to 2 bases, leaving 7 bases not matched to a gene. The CDR3 is CASSNSGGFSTDTQYF. Here the CDR3 DNA reads TGTGCCAGCAGCAATAGCGGGGGGTTTTCCACAGATACGCAGTATTTT.

This clonotype was recorded at least ten times. V is TRBV9 and J is TRBJ2-1; D is undetermined. The CDR3 has 14 amino acids. Germline CDR1 is SGDLS and CDR2 is YYNGEE. With 3 bases removed from V and 0 bases from J, the gap between germline ends came to 7 bases. The CDR3, as DNA: TGTGCCAGCAGCGACTATAACTCCTACAATGAGCAGTTCTTC. Residues: CASSDYNSYNEQFF.

The gene calls are TRBV7-9 and TRBJ1-1, with D tentatively TRBD1 (6 bases). The germline gives CDR1 SEHNR, CDR2 FQNEAQ (reference sequence). This CDR3 region has 12 residues. V lost 8 bases and J lost 0, with 7 bases in between. The CDR3 DNA sequence: TGTGCCAGCGGGGGGCTGAACACTGAAGCTTTCTTT. Protein product: CASGGLNTEAFF.

This clonotype was counted at least ten times. The chain has TRBV20-1 and TRBJ2-7; no reliable D call. Looked up from germline, CDR1 is DFQATT and CDR2 is SNEGSKA (reference sequence). Trimming took off 2 bases at V and 3 bases at J, with 2 bases between the two ends. CDR3 length equals 10 residues. The CDR3 spells CSARLYEQYF. CDR3 nucleotides: TGCAGTGCTAGACTCTACGAGCAGTACTTC.

There are a few counts of this clonotype. The genes are TRBV9 and TRBJ2-7; D might be TRBD2 (5 bases). Germline V CDR1 and CDR2: SGDLS, YYNGEE. V was shortened by 1 base and J by 0 bases, with 11 bases between the two germline ends. This CDR3 is built from 15 residues. CDR3 in amino acids: CASSVFSEPSYEQYF. In DNA form, the CDR3 reads TGTGCCAGCAGCGTATTTAGCGAACCCTCCTACGAGCAGTACTTC.

This CDR3 is CASRADRGSHEQYF. As DNA, the CDR3 is TGTGCCAGCAGGGCGGACAGGGGGTCACACGAGCAGTACTTC. This sequence joins TRBV12-3 or TRBV12-4 and TRBJ2-7; 10 bases agree with TRBD1. V was clipped by 6 bases and J by 5 bases; unmatched bases: 7. This CDR3 comprises 14 residues.

This clonotype has a handful of counts. V usage is TRBV6-2 or TRBV6-3 and J usage is TRBJ1-5; weak D call: TRBD1 (6 bases). Trimming stripped 7 bases from V and 2 bases from J, with 12 bases between. This CDR3 region has 14 residues. Germline loops: CDR1 MNHEY, CDR2 SVGEGT. The chain's CDR3 is CASNPEGGNQPQHF. The CDR3 coding sequence is TGTGCCAGCAATCCTGAGGGGGGCAATCAGCCCCAGCATTTT.

This clonotype was picked up a small number of times. The chain joins TRBV11-2 to TRBJ2-7; TRBD2 matches at 13 bases. In germline, CDR1 is SGHAT, CDR2 FQNNGV. V was pared by 0 bases and J by 10 bases, with 6 bases of the junction left unmatched. The CDR3 totals 15 residues. CDR3 residues: CASSLDLGTSGEQYF. In nucleotides, the CDR3 is TGTGCCAGCAGCTTAGACCTAGGGACTAGCGGGGAACAGTACTTC.

This clonotype was found a few times. V is TRBV12-3 or TRBV12-4 and J is TRBJ2-7, with TRBD2 identical over 9 bases. V was clipped by 4 bases and J by 4 bases; unmatched bases: 8. The CDR3 has 15 residues. The CDR3: CASSSRTSVYYEQYF. CDR3 nucleotide sequence: TGTGCCAGCAGTTCCCGGACTAGCGTGTATTACGAGCAGTACTTC.

The chain has TRBV20-1 and TRBJ2-2; perhaps TRBD2 as D (7 bases). The CDR3 covers 16 residues. Germline CDR1 reads DFQATT; CDR2 reads SNEGSKA (reference sequence). Trimming pared 0 bases from V and 3 bases from J, leaving 14 bases between. The CDR3 coding sequence is TGCAGTGCTAGAGATTTGGGGGGGGCGTACACCGGGGAGCTGTTTTTT. Protein: CSARDLGGAYTGELFF.

The chain recombines TRBV12-3 or TRBV12-4 with TRBJ2-3; D not resolved. V was pared by 5 bases and J by 6 bases, with 6 bases between. This CDR3 has 11 amino acids. CDR3 nucleotide sequence: TGTGCCAGCAGTCCGATCGATACGCAGTATTTT. Translation gives CASSPIDTQYF.

This chain uses TRBV6-1 with TRBJ1-1, with 8 bases lining up with TRBD1. Germline CDR1 and CDR2: MNHNS and SASEGT. J gave up 1 base and V 7 bases, and 8 bases lay outside the gene matches. The CDR3 has 15 amino acids. Here the CDR3 reads CASKKSGTGNTEAFF. CDR3 coding DNA: TGTGCCAGCAAGAAATCCGGGACAGGGAACACTGAAGCTTTCTTT.

This chain uses TRBV9 with TRBJ2-3; 9 bases agree with TRBD2. V gave up 1 base and J gave up 4 bases; unmatched junction bases: 10. CDR1 is SGDLS, CDR2 YYNGEE, per germline. The CDR3 runs to 17 residues. Here the CDR3 reads CASSVSLAGKGADTQYF. The CDR3 DNA follows: TGTGCCAGCAGCGTATCCCTAGCGGGAAAGGGGGCAGATACGCAGTATTTT.

This clonotype was recorded a few times. The chain combines TRBV4-1 with TRBJ2-3, with 11 bases lining up with TRBD2. Germline values: CDR1 MGHRA, CDR2 YSYEKL. The CDR3 consists of 13 residues. V was clipped by 5 bases and J by 5 bases; unmatched bases: 0. CDR3 in amino acids: CASSTSGGDTQYF. The CDR3 region has the DNA TGCGCCAGCAGCACTAGCGGGGGAGATACGCAGTATTTT.

This clonotype appeared many times. CDR3 in amino acids: CASSTDTQKNIQYF. CDR3 sequence (DNA): TGTGCCAGCAGTACGGACACCCAGAAAAACATTCAGTACTTC. The chain employs TRBV12-3 or TRBV12-4 and TRBJ2-4; D may be TRBD1 (5 bases). The V end lost 5 bases, the J end lost 4 bases, and 12 bases lay between the germline ends. This CDR3 is 14 amino acids long.

This clonotype appeared many times. The chain couples TRBV6-5 to TRBJ2-3, with 7 positions matching TRBD2. Trimming at V came to 0 bases and at J to 2 bases, leaving 5 bases not matched to a gene. There are 16 residues in the CDR3. Looked up from germline, CDR1 is MNHEY and CDR2 is SVGAGI. CDR3 DNA: TGTGCCAGCAGTTACTCTCCTAGCGGACACACAGATACGCAGTATTTT. The encoded protein is CASSYSPSGHTDTQYF.

Notes on this clonotype: A read error is possible here, since a much larger clone lies one base away. The CDR3: CASSHIPSETQHF. CDR3 nucleotide sequence: TGTGCCAGCTCTCACATTCCCTCAGAGACCCAGCACTTC. The chain employs TRBV18 and TRBJ2-5; D gene uncertain. Germline values: CDR1 KGHSH, CDR2 LQKENI. This CDR3 spans 13 amino acids.

The rearrangement uses TRBV6-1 and TRBJ2-7; D gene unclear. The CDR3 is 14 amino acids. With 2 bases removed from V and 0 bases from J, the gap between germline ends came to 8 bases. Germline loops: CDR1 MNHNS, CDR2 SASEGT. The CDR3 DNA follows: TGTGCCAGCAGTGAAAACCCAGGCTCCTACGAGCAGTACTTC. Its translation: CASSENPGSYEQYF.

This clonotype was recorded once. The chain links TRBV10-3 to TRBJ2-1, with 9 bases matching TRBD2. This CDR3 has 16 residues. Losses at the gene ends were 2 bases for V and 2 bases for J; bases not matched to a gene: 4. Germline CDR1 ENHRY, CDR2 SYGVKD. The DNA for the CDR3 is TGTGCCATCAGTGAGAGGGCTAGCGGGACCTACAATGAGCAGTTCTTC. Translating it yields CAISERASGTYNEQFF.

This clonotype was counted only a few times. This chain joins TRBV4-3 and TRBJ1-5, with 7 bases lining up with TRBD1. Germline V gene lookup returns CDR1 LGHNA and CDR2 YSLEER. This CDR3 region has 15 residues. The V segment lost 4 bases and the J segment 5 bases; nucleotides outside the gene matches: 8. The CDR3 DNA is TGCGCCAGCAGCCGAAGCCGGGACAGCGATCAGCCCCAGCATTTT. Translation gives CASSRSRDSDQPQHF.

In this sample, this clonotype turned up a few times. This sequence joins TRBV29-1 and TRBJ2-3, with D unresolved. Trimming left V 3 bases short and J 2 bases short, with 15 bases between. CDR1 is SQVTM and CDR2 is ANQGSEA in the germline V gene. The CDR3 totals 15 residues. The CDR3 loop reads CSVEWATVATDTQYF. The CDR3 coding sequence is TGCAGCGTTGAGTGGGCCACGGTGGCCACAGATACGCAGTATTTT.

This clonotype was detected only a few times. The chain has TRBV18 and TRBJ1-1; D unclear. V shed 2 bases and J shed 2 bases, with 12 bases lying between them. Per germline, CDR1 KGHSH and CDR2 LQKENI. The CDR3 runs to 15 residues. Here the CDR3 reads CASSPSVSVNTEAFF. CDR3 bases: TGTGCCAGCTCACCAAGTGTGTCAGTAAACACTGAAGCTTTCTTT.

There are a few counts of this clonotype. The chain's CDR3 is CASSRTGAPNTEAFF. The DNA for the CDR3 is TGCGCCAGCAGTCGCACAGGTGCTCCGAACACTGAAGCTTTCTTT. The rearrangement joins TRBV5-1 to TRBJ1-1; D might be TRBD1 (5 bases). Germline V lookup: CDR1 SGHRS, CDR2 YFSETQ. Trimming shortened V by 5 bases and J by 1 base, and 15 bases separated the two germline ends. CDR3 size: 15 residues. Full variable domain (outside the CDR3, taken from reference TRBV5-1 and TRBJ1-1): KAGVTQTPRYLIKTRGQQVTLSCSPISGHRSVSWYQQTPGQGLQFLFEYFSETQRNKGNFPGRFSGRQFSNSRSEMNVSTLELGDSALYLCASSRTGAPNTEAFFGQGTRLTVV.

This clonotype has a handful of counts. The chain links TRBV20-1 to TRBJ2-7; D possibly corresponds to TRBD2 (5 bases). The CDR3 runs to 14 residues. V was clipped by 5 bases and J by 0 bases, with 14 bases between them. The germline V gene has CDR1 DFQATT and CDR2 SNEGSKA (reference sequence). The CDR3 nucleotides read TGCAGTGCTGAACCCGGACTGTTCTCCTACGAGCAGTACTTC. Translation: CSAEPGLFSYEQYF.

In its sample, this clonotype was seen a few times. The chain is built from TRBV12-3 or TRBV12-4 and TRBJ1-1; D unclear. V lost 3 bases, J lost 7 bases, and 12 bases lay in between. This CDR3 spans 13 amino acids. The CDR3 here is CASSFESWGEAFF. The CDR3 bases are TGTGCCAGCAGTTTTGAGAGTTGGGGTGAAGCTTTCTTT.

The chain carries TRBV6-5 and TRBJ2-3; D gene uncertain. V was cut by 2 bases and J by 1 base, with 13 bases left in between. From germline, CDR1 is MNHEY and CDR2 SVGAGI. The CDR3 totals 16 residues. CDR3 coding DNA: TGTGCCAGCAGTTACGGTATGGACGTAGGCACAGATACGCAGTATTTT. Amino acids: CASSYGMDVGTDTQYF.

This clonotype was recorded a few times. The chain employs TRBV12-3 or TRBV12-4 and TRBJ1-4; D is ambiguous. This CDR3 comprises 13 residues. Trimming removed 6 bases at V and 5 bases at J, with 10 bases between. Here the CDR3 reads CASSLGLNEKLFF. CDR3 coding DNA: TGTGCCAGCAGCCTCGGGCTAAATGAAAAACTGTTTTTT.

This clonotype appeared a few times. The chain couples TRBV5-5 to TRBJ1-1; D unresolved. Trimming removed 7 bases from V and 0 bases from J, with 16 bases in between. The germline V gene encodes CDR1 SGHKS and CDR2 YYEKEE (reference sequence). The CDR3 is 15 amino acids. The CDR3 sequence is CASHRVSGLNTEAFF. The DNA of the CDR3 is TGTGCCAGCCATAGGGTATCCGGATTGAACACTGAAGCTTTCTTT. The full variable domain, with the rest looked up from reference TRBV5-5 and TRBJ1-1, is DAGVTQSPTHLIKTRGQQVTLRCSPISGHKSVSWYQQVLGQGPQFIFQYYEKEERGRGNFPDRFSARQFPNYSSELNVNALLLGDSALYLCASHRVSGLNTEAFFGQGTRLTVV.

The chain carries TRBV7-8 and TRBJ2-2; no firm D call. This CDR3 has 16 residues. Looked up from germline, CDR1 is SGHVS and CDR2 is FQNEAQ. Trimming removed 1 base from V and 0 bases from J, with 9 bases in between. This CDR3 is CASSLVFTANTGELFF. CDR3 DNA: TGTGCCAGCAGCTTAGTCTTTACAGCGAACACCGGGGAGCTGTTTTTT.

This chain uses TRBV20-1 with TRBJ2-5, with 10 nucleotides matching TRBD2. The CDR3 extends over 14 amino acids. Germline CDR1 and CDR2: DFQATT and SNEGSKA (reference sequence). V was pared by 6 bases and J by 5 bases, with 9 bases of the junction left unmatched. In nucleotides, the CDR3 is TGCAGTGCCGAGACTAGCGGGCATATTGAGACCCAGTACTTC. This codes for CSAETSGHIETQYF.